The 13 T cell receptor beta chains listed next were all sequenced from one sample in a study of T cell changes during pregnancy in multiple sclerosis. Sequencing was performed with immunoSEQ multiplex PCR; in TCRdb, only in-frame clones are kept and a portion is missing. The sample contains roughly 70,000 clones, approximately 91% of which appear only once. The sequenced sample was peripheral blood, obtained before pregnancy. The receptors derive from a female donor with multiple sclerosis, enrolled in a pregnancy study.

The rearrangement uses TRBV4-2 and TRBJ1-5, with D uncertain. This CDR3 contains 13 residues. V lost 4 bases, J lost 6 bases, and 10 bases lay in between. Germline CDR1 reads LGHNA; CDR2 reads YNFKEQ. In DNA form, the CDR3 reads TGTGCCAGCAGCCCCGAGACAAGTCAGCCCCAGCATTTT. This codes for CASSPETSQPQHF.

V usage is TRBV7-2 and J usage is TRBJ1-3; D is ambiguous. The V end was cut by 1 base, the J end by 8 bases, with 9 bases between. This CDR3 has 13 amino acids. The V gene's germline CDR1 is SGHTA and CDR2 FQGNSA. The CDR3, as DNA: TGTGCCAGCAGCTTAGGGTCAGGTGACACCATATATTTT. This encodes CASSLGSGDTIYF.

The rearrangement uses TRBV9 and TRBJ2-7; tentative D call: TRBD1 (5 bases). The CDR3 has 13 amino acids. Germline V lookup: CDR1 SGDLS, CDR2 YYNGEE. V was shortened by 0 bases and J by 3 bases, with 7 bases between the two germline ends. CDR3 loop: CASSVEDSYEQYF. CDR3 coding DNA: TGTGCCAGCAGCGTAGAAGACAGCTACGAGCAGTACTTC. Supplemented by reference TRBV9 and TRBJ2-7, the full variable domain reads DSGVTQTPKHLITATGQRVTLRCSPRSGDLSVYWYQQSLDQGLQFLIQYYNGEERAKGNILERFSAQQFPDLHSELNLSSLELGDSALYFCASSVEDSYEQYFGPGTRLTVT.

The V and J genes are TRBV25-1 and TRBJ1-1, with a weak D call TRBD1 (6 bases). Germline CDR1 reads MGHDK; CDR2 reads SYGVNS. V was clipped by 5 bases and J by 4 bases, with 14 bases between them. The CDR3 length is 14 residues. The CDR3 region has the DNA TGTGCCAGCAGTCCACAGGGCCGTGGCACTGAAGCTTTCTTT. Translated: CASSPQGRGTEAFF.

V usage is TRBV6-4 and J usage is TRBJ2-1, with 7 nucleotides matching TRBD2. The germline gives CDR1 MRHNA, CDR2 SNTAGT. J was trimmed by 2 bases and V by 0 bases; bases with no gene match: 1. The CDR3 runs to 15 residues. The CDR3 loop is CASSDSAGAYNEQFF. Here the CDR3 DNA reads TGTGCCAGCAGTGACTCTGCGGGAGCCTACAATGAGCAGTTCTTC.

The V call is TRBV27, the J call TRBJ1-1, with 8 bases fitting TRBD1. Germline V gene sequence: CDR1 MNHEY, CDR2 SMNVEV (reference sequence). This CDR3 is built from 14 residues. The J segment lost 5 bases and the V segment lost 4 bases, leaving 6 bases of the junction unmatched. The chain's CDR3 is CASSSSRGLTEAFF. Here the CDR3 DNA reads TGTGCCAGCAGTTCCTCCAGGGGGCTGACTGAAGCTTTCTTT.

The V call is TRBV7-9, the J call TRBJ2-1, with D maybe TRBD2 (6 bases). The CDR3 length is 13 residues. Germline V CDR1 and CDR2: SEHNR, FQNEAQ (reference sequence). Between the trimmed V and J ends, which lost 5 bases and 10 bases, there was a span of 15 bases. The CDR3 DNA is TGTGCCAGCAGCGACGGGGGTCGTCTGGAGCAGTTCTTC. It yields the protein CASSDGGRLEQFF.

This clone was observed a single time. The chain links TRBV27 to TRBJ1-4, with unresolved D. The ends were cut back, 8 bases at V and 11 bases at J, with 3 bases in the middle. This CDR3 has 8 residues. Germline CDR1 MNHEY, CDR2 SMNVEV (reference sequence). The chain's CDR3 is CASQKLFF. The CDR3 DNA is TGTGCCAGCCAGAAACTGTTTTTT.

The chain links TRBV9 to TRBJ2-1; 9 bases are shared with TRBD1. CDR1 and CDR2 from the germline V gene are SGDLS and YYNGEE. The junction had 8 bases not matched to a gene; V was cut back by 4 bases and J by 15 bases. CDR3 length equals 12 residues. CDR3 sequence: CASSSGQGPTFF. The CDR3 DNA sequence: TGTGCCAGCAGCTCTGGACAGGGGCCCACGTTCTTC.

The rearrangement links TRBV18 to TRBJ2-7; TRBD1 is a possible D gene (6 bases). Germline CDR1 and CDR2: KGHSH and LQKENI. This CDR3 region has 13 residues. V was pared by 4 bases and J by 9 bases, with 16 bases between. This CDR3 is CASSLRTDSGQYF. CDR3 DNA sequence: TGTGCCAGCTCACTGCGGACAGACTCGGGGCAGTACTTC.

This rearrangement joins TRBV11-3 to TRBJ2-5; the D gene is possibly TRBD1 (6 bases). Germline CDR1 reads SGHNT; CDR2 reads YENEEA. V gave up 5 bases and J gave up 7 bases, with 14 bases separating them. The CDR3 length is 13 residues. The CDR3 sequence is CASSVQGLGTQYF. Here the CDR3 DNA reads TGTGCCAGCAGCGTACAGGGTCTTGGGACCCAGTACTTC.

The chain recombines TRBV4-1 with TRBJ1-5; maybe TRBD1 (5 bases). The CDR3 length is 16 residues. In germline, CDR1 is MGHRA, CDR2 YSYEKL. Trimming cost V 1 base and J 4 bases, with 14 bases left between them. CDR3 residues: CASSQGSGGLNQPQHF. The CDR3 region has the DNA TGCGCCAGCAGCCAAGGCTCGGGGGGGTTGAATCAGCCCCAGCATTTT.

J is TRBJ2-3 and V is TRBV5-1; tentatively, D is TRBD2 (6 bases). CDR1 and CDR2 (germline): SGHRS, YFSETQ. Trimming stripped 5 bases from V and 7 bases from J, with 14 bases between. The CDR3 has 13 residues. CDR3 sequence reads: CASSQEGWHTQYF. For the CDR3, the DNA is TGCGCCAGCAGTCAGGAGGGGTGGCATACGCAGTATTTT.